The next 3 T cell receptor beta chains were all read from a single sample in a study of blood T cell repertoires in COVID-19. The data were produced by immunoSEQ multiplex PCR, yet TCRdb's version contains in-frame clones alone and is incomplete. The table lists some 97,000 clones, about 86% of them singletons. The sequencing input was PBMCs or T cells enriched from blood (not recorded which). All receptors derive from a woman aged 50 to 60 who had recovered from COVID-19.

V and J are TRBV20-1 and TRBJ2-7; weak D call: TRBD1 (5 bases). Germline V lookup: CDR1 DFQATT, CDR2 SNEGSKA (reference sequence). V was pared by 3 bases and J by 2 bases, with 14 bases between. The CDR3 is made up of 14 amino acids. CDR3 loop: CSASGGHNPYEQYF. CDR3 sequence (DNA): TGCAGTGCTAGTGGCGGACACAACCCCTACGAGCAGTACTTC.

The rearrangement links TRBV4-1 to TRBJ2-5, with D maybe TRBD2 (5 bases). The CDR3 extends over 18 amino acids. The germline V gene encodes CDR1 MGHRA and CDR2 YSYEKL. V gave up 1 base and J gave up 2 bases, with 20 bases separating them. This chain's CDR3 is CASSQADINSGGQETQYF. The DNA of the CDR3 is TGCGCCAGCAGCCAAGCGGATATTAACTCCGGCGGGCAAGAGACCCAGTACTTC.

V gene TRBV5-1 combines with J gene TRBJ2-2; no firm D call. Germline V CDR1 and CDR2: SGHRS, YFSETQ. This CDR3 comprises 15 residues. The germline V and J ends were trimmed by 0 bases and 1 base, with 7 bases remaining between them. This CDR3 reads CASSLGSGNTGELFF. CDR3 sequence (DNA): TGCGCCAGCAGCTTGGGTTCCGGGAACACCGGGGAGCTGTTTTTT.